These 22 T cell receptor beta chains share one sample of origin, sequenced in a study of OX40 agonist ivuxolimab in advanced cancers. TCRdb's table, derived via immunoSEQ multiplex PCR, lists solely in-frame clones and lacks some. Among tens of thousands of clones listed, 90% to 95% were seen once. The sample was CD4+ or CD8+ T cells sorted from blood, taken in a trial of the OX40 agonist ivuxolimab. The receptor set was obtained from an adult with an advanced solid tumor such as melanoma, head and neck, liver or kidney cancer.

The genes are TRBV10-1 and TRBJ2-3; 13 nucleotides line up with TRBD2. CDR3 length: 16 amino acids. Germline loops: CDR1 WNHNN, CDR2 SYGVQD (reference sequence). V lost 4 bases, J lost 4 bases, and 5 bases stayed unmatched. The CDR3 sequence: CASSAGTSGTPDTQYF. CDR3 nucleotide sequence: TGCGCCAGCAGTGCCGGGACTAGCGGGACTCCAGATACGCAGTATTTT.

This sequence joins TRBV7-9 and TRBJ2-6; the D is unclear. Germline values: CDR1 SEHNR, CDR2 FQNEAQ (reference sequence). The CDR3 has 13 residues. The germline V and J ends were trimmed by 3 bases and 8 bases, with 8 bases remaining between them. CDR3 protein: CASSFGKTNVLTF. The CDR3 region has the DNA TGTGCCAGCAGCTTTGGGAAGACCAACGTCCTGACTTTC.

The genes are TRBV6-5 and TRBJ1-2; D call uncertain. This CDR3 is 13 amino acids long. The ends were cut back, 6 bases at V and 7 bases at J, with 15 bases in the middle. Per germline, CDR1 MNHEY and CDR2 SVGAGI. The CDR3 DNA reads as TGTGCCAGCAGACTCGACCGACAAATTGGCTACACCTTC. This sequence encodes CASRLDRQIGYTF.

This clone was observed once. V is TRBV10-1 and J is TRBJ1-4; 8 nucleotides match TRBD1. The CDR3 is made up of 12 amino acids. J gave up 8 bases and V 8 bases, and 4 bases lay outside the gene matches. The germline V gene encodes CDR1 WNHNN and CDR2 SYGVQD (reference sequence). CDR3 residues: CASGQGREKLFF. The CDR3 bases are TGCGCCAGCGGACAGGGCCGGGAAAAACTGTTTTTT.

The chain uses TRBV9 and TRBJ2-3; D unclear. This CDR3 spans 12 amino acids. Trimming pared 0 bases from V and 4 bases from J, leaving 3 bases between. Per germline, CDR1 SGDLS and CDR2 YYNGEE. The chain's CDR3 is CASSVGADTQYF. CDR3 coding DNA: TGTGCCAGCAGCGTAGGGGCAGATACGCAGTATTTT.

This chain links TRBV5-1 with TRBJ1-2, with a weak D call TRBD1 (6 bases). Germline assignment: CDR1 SGHRS and CDR2 YFSETQ. This CDR3 spans 15 amino acids. V was trimmed by 3 bases and J by 8 bases, leaving 20 bases between them. The CDR3 loop is CASSYPASGDGGYTF. The CDR3 DNA sequence: TGCGCCAGCAGCTACCCGGCGTCAGGGGATGGGGGCTACACCTTC.

The J gene is TRBJ1-1, the V gene TRBV27, with D possibly TRBD1 on 6 matching bases. This CDR3 is built from 15 residues. Trimming pared 2 bases from V and 4 bases from J, leaving 14 bases between. Germline values: CDR1 MNHEY, CDR2 SMNVEV (reference sequence). The CDR3 region is CASSLRQGLGTEAFF. The DNA for the CDR3 is TGTGCCAGCAGTTTAAGGCAGGGGCTCGGCACTGAAGCTTTCTTT.

V is TRBV13 and J is TRBJ2-1, with 12 bases identical to TRBD2. Germline V gives CDR1 PRHDT, CDR2 FYEKMQ (reference sequence). This CDR3 region has 16 residues. V lost 5 bases, J lost 3 bases, and 5 bases stayed unmatched. In DNA, the CDR3 is TGTGCCAGCAGCAAGGGACTAGCGGGCCTCTACAATGAGCAGTTCTTC. Its protein is CASSKGLAGLYNEQFF.

The V gene is TRBV7-6, the J gene TRBJ2-1; D is unclear. This CDR3 is 11 amino acids long. V lost 5 bases and J lost 5, with 4 bases in between. Germline V gives CDR1 SGHVS, CDR2 FNYEAQ. The chain's CDR3 is CASSHHNEQFF. CDR3 nucleotides: TGTGCCAGCAGCCATCACAATGAGCAGTTCTTC.

The chain combines TRBV27 with TRBJ2-3; D unclear. This CDR3 region has 15 residues. Germline-derived CDR1 and CDR2 are MNHEY and SMNVEV (reference sequence). V gave up 5 bases and J gave up 1 base, with 13 bases separating them. The CDR3 loop reads CASSTREGGTDTQYF. The CDR3 DNA reads TGTGCCAGCAGTACAAGGGAAGGAGGCACAGATACGCAGTATTTT.

The V gene is TRBV5-5, the J gene TRBJ1-5; D not resolved. Trimming removed 1 base at V and 6 bases at J, with 11 bases between. Germline values: CDR1 SGHKS, CDR2 YYEKEE (reference sequence). CDR3 size: 14 residues. In DNA form, the CDR3 reads TGTGCCAGCAGCTTGCATGACCCAGGTCAGCCCCAGCATTTT. It translates to CASSLHDPGQPQHF.

The rearrangement uses TRBV5-4 and TRBJ2-3; possibly TRBD2 for D (7 bases). V lost 4 bases and J lost 4, with 16 bases in between. CDR1 and CDR2 from the germline V gene are SGHNT and YYREEE (reference sequence). The CDR3 contains 15 residues. The CDR3 is CASSQAGGGSDTQYF. The CDR3 DNA sequence: TGTGCCAGCAGCCAGGCCGGCGGGGGCTCAGATACGCAGTATTTT.

The gene calls are TRBV21-1 and TRBJ2-6; no check of the table's D call, TRBD2, against the DNA was made. TRBV21-1 constitutes a pseudogene. The CDR3 loop spans 18 amino acids. CDR3 sequence (DNA): TGTGCCAGCAGCAAGGCTATCGGGAGCCAATCTGGGGCCAACGTCCTGACTTTC. Amino acids: CASSKAIGSQSGANVLTF.

The chain links TRBV19 to TRBJ2-5; 7 bases are a match to TRBD1. V gave up 5 bases and J gave up 2 bases; unmatched junction bases: 8. The CDR3 extends over 15 amino acids. Germline lookup yields CDR1 LNHDA and CDR2 SQIVND (reference sequence). CDR3 protein: CASSPIGTVQETQYF. CDR3 coding DNA: TGTGCCAGTAGTCCGATCGGGACAGTACAAGAGACCCAGTACTTC. Combining the CDR3 with reference TRBV19 and TRBJ2-5 gives the whole variable domain DGGITQSPKYLFRKEGQNVTLSCEQNLNHDAMYWYRQDPGQGLRLIYYSQIVNDFQKGDIAEGYSVSREKKESFPLTVTSAQKNPTAFYLCASSPIGTVQETQYFGPGTRLLVL.

This clone was seen a few times. The CDR3 region is CASSPRVAGDFDTQYF. The CDR3 DNA reads as TGTGCCAGCAGCCCCCGGGTGGCGGGAGATTTCGATACGCAGTATTTT. The V gene is TRBV7-2, the J gene TRBJ2-3; TRBD2 aligns across 7 bases. The CDR3 length is 16 residues. The trim removed 5 bases at V and 6 bases at J, leaving 14 bases unmatched. Germline V gene lookup returns CDR1 SGHTA and CDR2 FQGNSA.

V and J are TRBV11-3 and TRBJ2-3, with TRBD2 matching over 9 bases. With 5 bases clipped from V and 4 bases from J, the junction kept 4 bases outside the gene matches. Germline CDR1 SGHNT, CDR2 YENEEA. This CDR3 has 14 amino acids. CDR3 DNA sequence: TGTGCCAGCAGCCGCGGACTAGCGTCAGATACGCAGTATTTT. Its protein product is CASSRGLASDTQYF.

The chain uses TRBV5-4 and TRBJ2-6; D not resolved. Looked up from germline, CDR1 is SGHNT and CDR2 is YYREEE (reference sequence). Trimming left V 3 bases short and J 0 bases short, with 7 bases between. CDR3 length: 15 residues. The CDR3 spells CASSYGFSGANVLTF. The CDR3 region has the DNA TGTGCCAGCAGCTATGGGTTCTCTGGGGCCAACGTCCTGACTTTC.

The chain is built from TRBV9 and TRBJ1-1, with D tentatively TRBD1 (5 bases). The CDR3 is made up of 18 amino acids. Trimming removed 0 bases at V and 3 bases at J, with 21 bases between. Germline loops: CDR1 SGDLS, CDR2 YYNGEE. CDR3 DNA sequence: TGTGCCAGCAGCGTAGCCTTCGGACGAACCGGGGGGGACACTGAAGCTTTCTTT. Its protein product is CASSVAFGRTGGDTEAFF.

The rearrangement links TRBV11-3 to TRBJ1-2; 7 nucleotides line up with TRBD1. Germline V CDR1 and CDR2: SGHNT, YENEEA. The CDR3 extends over 16 amino acids. V lost 1 base to trimming and J lost 7 bases; unmatched junction nucleotides: 12. This CDR3 reads CASSLGQGTGDRGYTF. DNA of the CDR3: TGTGCCAGCAGCTTAGGACAGGGTACAGGGGATCGTGGCTACACCTTC.

The CDR3 spells CASSMWPPNIQYF. The CDR3 bases are TGTGCCAGTAGTATGTGGCCCCCCAACATTCAGTACTTC. The gene calls are TRBV19 and TRBJ2-4; no reliable D call. With 3 bases removed from V and 7 bases from J, the gap between germline ends came to 10 bases. The germline gives CDR1 LNHDA, CDR2 SQIVND (reference sequence). There are 13 residues in the CDR3.

This chain joins TRBV27 and TRBJ2-7; tentative D call: TRBD1 (5 bases). The ends were cut back, 0 bases at V and 0 bases at J, with 21 bases in the middle. Looked up from germline, CDR1 is MNHEY and CDR2 is SMNVEV (reference sequence). The CDR3 covers 19 residues. CDR3 sequence (DNA): TGTGCCAGCAGTTTATCGTTAGGACACCACGGTCTTCCCTCCTACGAGCAGTACTTC. Protein product: CASSLSLGHHGLPSYEQYF.

V and J are TRBV30 and TRBJ2-1; D is uncertain. Trimming shortened V by 0 bases and J by 7 bases, and 13 bases separated the two germline ends. The CDR3 is 14 amino acids. The germline gives CDR1 GTSNPN, CDR2 SVGIG (reference sequence). The CDR3 DNA reads as TGTGCCTGGAGTGTGGGCCAGCTACAGAATGAGCAGTTCTTC. It specifies CAWSVGQLQNEQFF.